This TCR beta chain was identified in a study of OX40 agonist ivuxolimab in advanced cancers. Findings and limits, study-wide: Low normalized T-cell clonal expansion was also seen in some nonresponders.

With respect to this clone: The antigen is undetermined.

Measured with immunoSEQ multiplex PCR; TCRdb has only the in-frame clones, and not every one. The sample consists of tens of thousands of clones, roughly nine tenths of them appearing once. Trimming cost V 4 bases and J 0 bases, with 10 bases left between them. The CDR3 has 15 residues. Germline V gene sequence: CDR1 LNHDA, CDR2 SQIVND (reference sequence). This specimen consisted of CD4+ or CD8+ T cells sorted from blood, obtained in a trial of the OX40 agonist ivuxolimab. The V gene is TRBV19, the J gene TRBJ2-1; the D is unclear. This sequence was found in an adult with an advanced solid tumor such as melanoma, head and neck, liver or kidney cancer. For the CDR3, the DNA is TGTGCCAGTAGTACTCGGACGAGCTCCTACAATGAGCAGTTCTTC. It translates to CASSTRTSSYNEQFF.